The 28 T cell receptor beta chains in this list originate from one sample, sequenced in a study of blood T cell repertoires in COVID-19 (dated by TCRdb to the early 2020s). Library prep was done by the immunoSEQ multiplex PCR assay. TCRdb's version of the immuneACCESS table is confined to in-frame rearrangements and falls short of the full clone set. An unresolved V gene accounts for under half of the shortfall where checked; the remainder is of unknown origin. Across this sample there are 210,000 or so clones, with under 90% seen only once. The ten largest clonotypes hold about 1.7% of the sample. Material for sequencing was PBMCs or T cells enriched from blood (not recorded which). These receptors all stem from a man aged 55 to 70 who had recovered from COVID-19.

This chain connects TRBV15 to TRBJ2-2; the D gene is possibly TRBD2 (5 bases). The CDR3 runs to 14 residues. V lost 1 base and J 4 bases, leaving 7 bases between the germline ends. The germline V gene encodes CDR1 LNHNV and CDR2 YYDKDF (reference sequence). In DNA form, the CDR3 reads TGTGCCACCAGCAGAGGAGGGAGCACCGGGGAGCTGTTTTTT. It is translated as CATSRGGSTGELFF.

The chain is built from TRBV28 and TRBJ1-3; D is undetermined. Germline loops: CDR1 MDHEN, CDR2 SYDVKM. This CDR3 has 16 residues. The V end lost 7 bases, the J end lost 0 bases, and 16 bases lay between the germline ends. CDR3 nucleotide sequence: TGTGCCAGCACCGTTGGGAGTATGGCCTCTGGAAACACCATATATTTT. Its translation is CASTVGSMASGNTIYF. The full variable domain, with the rest looked up from reference TRBV28 and TRBJ1-3, is DVKVTQSSRYLVKRTGEKVFLECVQDMDHENMFWYRQDPGLGLRLIYFSYDVKMKEKGDIPEGYSVSREKKERFSLILESASTNQTSMYLCASTVGSMASGNTIYFGEGSWLTVV.

CDR3 region: CASSVVGSTEAFF. The CDR3 nucleotides read TGTGCCAGCAGCGTAGTTGGGAGCACTGAAGCTTTCTTT. V gene TRBV9 combines with J gene TRBJ1-1, with D uncertain. V shed 0 bases and J shed 4 bases, with 7 bases lying between them. The CDR3 spans 13 residues. From germline, CDR1 is SGDLS and CDR2 YYNGEE.

The chain combines TRBV29-1 with TRBJ2-7, with D maybe TRBD1 (6 bases). The CDR3 loop spans 13 amino acids. The V end was cut by 1 base, the J end by 2 bases, with 9 bases between. Germline V gene data show CDR1 as SQVTM and CDR2 as ANQGSEA. The CDR3 sequence: CSVEVRGTYEQYF. CDR3 DNA sequence: TGCAGCGTTGAAGTTAGGGGGACCTACGAGCAGTACTTC.

The chain uses TRBV5-4 and TRBJ2-1; 8 nucleotides agree with TRBD2. Looked up from germline, CDR1 is SGHNT and CDR2 is YYREEE (reference sequence). There are 16 residues in the CDR3. Unmatched junction bases numbered 16, after V lost 2 bases and J lost 12 bases. The CDR3 here is CASSFKGGGPLTRQFF. The CDR3 coding sequence is TGTGCCAGCAGCTTCAAGGGCGGGGGGCCCCTAACTCGGCAGTTCTTC.

This clone has just one count. CDR3 protein: CASSQDGRVGNTIYF. In nucleotides, the CDR3 is TGCGCCAGCAGCCAAGATGGGAGGGTAGGAAACACCATATATTTT. The V call is TRBV4-1, the J call TRBJ1-3; no clear D gene. The CDR3 covers 15 residues. Trimming took 0 bases from V and 4 from J, leaving 10 bases between them. Per the germline V gene, CDR1 is MGHRA and CDR2 is YSYEKL.

The rearrangement links TRBV19 to TRBJ1-5; 12 nucleotides align to TRBD1. From germline, CDR1 is LNHDA and CDR2 SQIVND (reference sequence). The J segment lost 0 bases and the V segment lost 3 bases, leaving 6 bases of the junction unmatched. This CDR3 region has 18 residues. The CDR3 DNA follows: TGTGCCAGTAGTATCCGGGACAGGGGGCTTTATAGCAATCAGCCCCAGCATTTT. It yields the protein CASSIRDRGLYSNQPQHF. The full variable domain, in which reference TRBV19 and TRBJ1-5 provide the parts outside the CDR3, is DGGITQSPKYLFRKEGQNVTLSCEQNLNHDAMYWYRQDPGQGLRLIYYSQIVNDFQKGDIAEGYSVSREKKESFPLTVTSAQKNPTAFYLCASSIRDRGLYSNQPQHFGDGTRLSIL.

The V call is TRBV7-9, the J call TRBJ2-7; 7 bases match TRBD1. V lost 5 bases, J lost 5 bases, and 6 bases stayed unmatched. CDR1 SEHNR and CDR2 FQNEAQ come from the germline V gene (reference sequence). The CDR3 consists of 13 residues. As DNA, the CDR3 is TGTGCCAGCAGCCCCGGGACAGCGGACGAGCAGTACTTC. Its protein is CASSPGTADEQYF.

The V gene is TRBV15, the J gene TRBJ1-6, with D possibly matching TRBD1 (6 bases). The CDR3 loop spans 13 amino acids. CDR1 is LNHNV, CDR2 YYDKDF, per germline (reference sequence). V gave up 3 bases and J gave up 9 bases, with 9 bases separating them. The CDR3 DNA reads TGTGCCACCAGCAGGGACAGTAGTTCACCCCTCCACTTT. Its translation: CATSRDSSSPLHF.

This chain joins TRBV7-9 and TRBJ2-3; 8 bases fit TRBD1. V trimming: 6 bases; J trimming: 3 bases; junction bases outside the gene matches: 11. Germline V gene data show CDR1 as SEHNR and CDR2 as FQNEAQ (reference sequence). There are 16 residues in the CDR3. CDR3 sequence (DNA): TGTGCCAGCAGGGACAGGGAAAACAGGGCAACAGATACGCAGTATTTT. Its protein product is CASRDRENRATDTQYF.

The gene calls are TRBV5-1 and TRBJ2-7; TRBD1 matches at 9 bases. The CDR3 extends over 17 amino acids. Germline lookup yields CDR1 SGHRS and CDR2 YFSETQ. V dropped 4 bases and J dropped 2; count of bases not matched to a gene: 13. CDR3 region: CASSLPSTGGITYEQYF. Written as DNA, the CDR3 is TGCGCCAGCAGCCTCCCCTCCACAGGGGGCATCACCTACGAGCAGTACTTC.

This rearrangement joins TRBV5-6 to TRBJ1-1; D is unresolved. The V end was cut by 2 bases, the J end by 2 bases, with 10 bases between. CDR1 and CDR2 from the germline V gene are SGHDT and YYEEEE. The CDR3 has 14 amino acids. DNA for the CDR3: TGTGCCAGCAGCTTTGGCAGGCGAAACACTGAAGCTTTCTTT. It is translated as CASSFGRRNTEAFF.

This sequence joins TRBV20-1 and TRBJ1-2; D remains ambiguous. Germline V gene data show CDR1 as DFQATT and CDR2 as SNEGSKA (reference sequence). The CDR3 length is 9 residues. V lost 5 bases, J lost 6 bases, and 4 bases lay in between. The DNA of the CDR3 is TGCAGTGCTCCCGATGGCTACACCTTC. Translation: CSAPDGYTF.

The J gene is TRBJ2-1, the V gene TRBV18; 9 positions agree with TRBD1. This CDR3 has 15 residues. The V segment lost 6 bases and the J segment 4 bases; nucleotides outside the gene matches: 7. Germline-derived CDR1 and CDR2 are KGHSH and LQKENI. The CDR3 sequence: CASSSGTGTYNEQFF. As DNA, the CDR3 is TGTGCCAGCTCTTCCGGGACAGGGACTTACAATGAGCAGTTCTTC.

A few counts support this clone. This rearrangement joins TRBV11-3 to TRBJ1-6, with no clear D. The CDR3 length is 14 residues. V was cut by 3 bases and J by 0 bases, with 3 bases left in between. Germline assignment: CDR1 SGHNT and CDR2 YENEEA. The CDR3 spells CASSFGSYNSPLHF. CDR3 coding DNA: TGTGCCAGCAGCTTCGGCTCCTATAATTCACCCCTCCACTTT.

This clone came up a few times. The chain employs TRBV7-6 and TRBJ2-3; 12 nucleotides match TRBD2. Trimming removed 1 base from V and 1 base from J; junction bases left unmatched: 0. This CDR3 region has 16 residues. Germline V lookup: CDR1 SGHVS, CDR2 FNYEAQ. The CDR3 protein is CASSLGTSGGTDTQYF. The CDR3 coding sequence is TGTGCCAGCAGCTTAGGGACTAGCGGGGGCACAGATACGCAGTATTTT.

This chain connects TRBV24-1 to TRBJ2-1; TRBD1 aligns across 8 bases. The CDR3 runs to 15 residues. CDR1 and CDR2 (germline): KGHDR, SFDVKD. V shed 9 bases and J 3 bases; nucleotides not matched to a gene: 9. CDR3 bases: TGTGCCACCTCGTTTGGGACAGGCGTCTACAATGAGCAGTTCTTC. This codes for CATSFGTGVYNEQFF.

This clone was recorded only once. The rearrangement links TRBV3-1 (or the pseudogene TRBV3-2) to TRBJ1-5, with 8 bases aligning to TRBD1. The CDR3 extends over 13 amino acids. Germline CDR1 reads LGHDT; CDR2 reads YNNKEL (reference sequence). The V segment lost 1 base and the J segment 7 bases; nucleotides outside the gene matches: 0. The CDR3 spells CASSQGQGQPQHF. The CDR3 DNA is TGTGCCAGCAGCCAAGGACAGGGGCAGCCCCAGCATTTT.

The CDR3: CASSPDRGPNQPQHF. The CDR3 coding sequence is TGTGCCAGCAGTCCCGACAGGGGCCCTAATCAGCCCCAGCATTTT. The chain has TRBV6-5 and TRBJ1-5, with TRBD1 matching 8 bases. The germline CDR1 and CDR2 sequences are MNHEY and SVGAGI. V was pared by 5 bases and J by 4 bases, with 7 bases of the junction left unmatched. This CDR3 contains 15 residues.

The chain employs TRBV18 and TRBJ2-3; D unresolved. The CDR3 has 12 residues. V dropped 5 bases and J dropped 4 bases, with 7 bases sitting between them. The germline V gene encodes CDR1 KGHSH and CDR2 LQKENI. CDR3 region: CASSAMSDTQYF. CDR3 sequence (DNA): TGTGCCAGCTCAGCTATGTCAGATACGCAGTATTTT.

This rearrangement joins TRBV4-3 to TRBJ1-1; D remains unclear. The CDR3 is made up of 15 amino acids. Trimming cost V 0 bases and J 1 base, with 9 bases left between them. CDR1 is LGHNA and CDR2 is YSLEER in the germline V gene. The CDR3 spells CASSQEESRNTEAFF. The CDR3 nucleotides read TGCGCCAGCAGCCAAGAAGAGTCGAGGAACACTGAAGCTTTCTTT.

The chain carries TRBV18 and TRBJ1-1; D perhaps matches TRBD1 (5 bases). The CDR3 sequence is 14 residues long. V lost 3 bases and J lost 6, with 14 bases in between. The V gene's germline CDR1 is KGHSH and CDR2 LQKENI. The CDR3 DNA follows: TGTGCCAGCTCACCGACCCCCGCGGGGGCTGAAGCTTTCTTT. Its protein product is CASSPTPAGAEAFF.

V gene TRBV4-3 combines with J gene TRBJ1-6; 9 bases line up with TRBD1. CDR3 size: 13 residues. Germline V gene data show CDR1 as LGHNA and CDR2 as YSLEER. With 5 bases clipped from V and 10 bases from J, the junction kept 3 bases outside the gene matches. The CDR3 spells CASSMGQGSPLHF. In nucleotides, the CDR3 is TGCGCCAGCAGCATGGGACAGGGCTCACCCCTCCACTTT.

About this clone itself: Within the sample, other DNA sequences also encode this same CDR3. The chain uses TRBV7-3 and TRBJ2-3; 7 bases agree with TRBD1. With V trimmed by 2 bases and J by 3 bases, 5 bases remained unmatched. CDR1 is SGHTA, CDR2 FQGTGA, per germline. This CDR3 contains 15 residues. This CDR3 reads CASSLQGVGTDTQYF. In nucleotides, the CDR3 is TGTGCCAGCAGCTTACAGGGGGTCGGTACAGATACGCAGTATTTT. Combining the CDR3 with reference TRBV7-3 and TRBJ2-3 gives the whole variable domain GAGVSQTPSNKVTEKGKYVELRCDPISGHTALYWYRQSLGQGPEFLIYFQGTGAADDSGLPNDRFFAVRPEGSVSTLKIQRTERGDSAVYLCASSLQGVGTDTQYFGPGTRLTVL.

The V and J genes are TRBV7-8 and TRBJ2-7, with D maybe TRBD2 (6 bases). Germline loops: CDR1 SGHVS, CDR2 FQNEAQ. The V end was cut by 3 bases, the J end by 3 bases, with 15 bases between. This CDR3 contains 15 residues. CDR3 in DNA: TGTGCCAGCAGCTTCCTTGGGACTGGGGACTACGAGCAGTACTTC. Protein sequence: CASSFLGTGDYEQYF.

The CDR3 nucleotides are TGTGCCAGCAGCTTAGTAGCGACAGGTGAGGCTTTCTTT. Translated: CASSLVATGEAFF. The rearrangement uses TRBV7-2 and TRBJ1-1; tentatively, D is TRBD1 (6 bases). CDR3 length equals 13 residues. Germline V gives CDR1 SGHTA, CDR2 FQGNSA. V dropped 1 base and J dropped 11 bases, with 14 bases sitting between them. The full variable domain, completed using reference TRBV7-2 and TRBJ1-1, is GAGVSQSPSNKVTEKGKDVELRCDPISGHTALYWYRQSLGQGLEFLIYFQGNSAPDKSGLPSDRFSAERTGGSVSTLTIQRTQQEDSAVYLCASSLVATGEAFFGQGTRLTVV.

J is TRBJ1-2 and V is TRBV3-1 (or the pseudogene TRBV3-2), with D hard to call. Trimming took 5 bases from V and 1 from J, leaving 11 bases between them. The CDR3 has 14 residues. Germline V CDR1 and CDR2: LGHDT, YNNKEL (reference sequence). The CDR3 nucleotides are TGTGCCAGCAGCTTTCGACGGGATAACTATGGCTACACCTTC. It codes for CASSFRRDNYGYTF.

This chain uses TRBV24-1 with TRBJ1-2; D gene uncertain. Germline V CDR1 and CDR2: KGHDR, SFDVKD. CDR3 length: 11 residues. V was trimmed by 4 bases and J by 4 bases, leaving 3 bases between them. The CDR3 nucleotides read TGTGCCACCAGTGACCTCTATGGCTACACCTTC. It translates to CATSDLYGYTF.